Listed below are T cell receptor beta chains from one sample, sequenced in a study of post-analysis software for immune sequencing data. TCRdb processed the PCR reads anew with MiXCR; each CDR3 protein has one entry. The sample gives under 200,000 distinct CDR3 sequences, around 36% of which show up once; approximately 30% is in the top ten. Specimen: blood, collected after autologous hematopoietic stem cell transplantation. Receptor source: a girl aged 5-17 years with multiple sclerosis. CDR3s leave out the opening cysteine and the closing phenylalanine or tryptophan. Each record gives: J gene, V gene, CDR3 protein.

J gene: TRBJ2-5; V gene: TRBV28; CDR3 protein: ASSRQGVETQY
J gene: TRBJ1-1; V gene: TRBV28; CDR3 protein: ATLEAGRGGGTEAF
J gene: TRBJ2-4; V gene: TRBV28; CDR3 protein: ASSAGSQGNIQY
J gene: TRBJ2-7; V gene: TRBV2; CDR3 protein: ASTPDGGDEQY
J gene: TRBJ1-6; V gene: TRBV27; CDR3 protein: ASSLKGQGVSPLH
J gene: TRBJ2-1; V gene: TRBV7-9; CDR3 protein: ASSSLLADTYNEQF
J gene: TRBJ1-1; V gene: TRBV4-2; CDR3 protein: ASSQETQGNTEAF
J gene: TRBJ2-3; V gene: TRBV4-3; CDR3 protein: ASSQAGQGAEDTQY
J gene: TRBJ1-2; V gene: TRBV5-5; CDR3 protein: ASSPDRWGYGYT
J gene: TRBJ1-2; V gene: TRBV25-1; CDR3 protein: ASRAPTGDGYT
J gene: TRBJ1-1; V gene: TRBV5-1; CDR3 protein: ASSLDGQGVTEAF
J gene: TRBJ2-3; V gene: TRBV20-1; CDR3 protein: SAEWEGDTQY
J gene: TRBJ2-3; V gene: TRBV11-2; CDR3 protein: ASSTGQGNTDTQY
J gene: TRBJ2-7; V gene: TRBV20-1; CDR3 protein: SATLAGRIPDYEQY
J gene: TRBJ1-2; V gene: TRBV15; CDR3 protein: ATSSAKGRADYGYT
J gene: TRBJ1-5; V gene: TRBV19; CDR3 protein: ASSGVGALNQPQH